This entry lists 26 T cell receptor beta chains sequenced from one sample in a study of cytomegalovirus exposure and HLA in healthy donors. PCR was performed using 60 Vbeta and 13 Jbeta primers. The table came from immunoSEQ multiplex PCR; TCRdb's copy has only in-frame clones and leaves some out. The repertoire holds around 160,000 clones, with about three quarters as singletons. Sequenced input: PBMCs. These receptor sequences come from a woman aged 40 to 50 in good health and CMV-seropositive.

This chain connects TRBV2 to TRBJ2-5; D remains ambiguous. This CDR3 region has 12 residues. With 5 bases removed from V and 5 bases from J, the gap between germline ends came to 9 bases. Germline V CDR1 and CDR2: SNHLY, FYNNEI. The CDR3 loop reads CASSWRRETQYF. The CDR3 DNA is TGTGCCAGCAGTTGGCGGCGGGAGACCCAGTACTTC.

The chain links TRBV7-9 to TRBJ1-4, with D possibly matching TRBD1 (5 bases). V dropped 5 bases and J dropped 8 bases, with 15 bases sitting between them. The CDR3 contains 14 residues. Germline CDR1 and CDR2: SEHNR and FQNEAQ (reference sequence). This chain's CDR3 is CASSQPGGGEKLFF. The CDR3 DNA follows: TGTGCCAGCAGCCAACCCGGGGGGGGAGAAAAACTGTTTTTT.

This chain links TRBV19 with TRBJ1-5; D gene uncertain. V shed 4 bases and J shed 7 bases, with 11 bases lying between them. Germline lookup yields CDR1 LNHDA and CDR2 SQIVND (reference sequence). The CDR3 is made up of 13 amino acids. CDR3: CASSSSSPQPQHF. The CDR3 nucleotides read TGTGCCAGTAGTAGCAGTTCCCCGCAGCCCCAGCATTTT.

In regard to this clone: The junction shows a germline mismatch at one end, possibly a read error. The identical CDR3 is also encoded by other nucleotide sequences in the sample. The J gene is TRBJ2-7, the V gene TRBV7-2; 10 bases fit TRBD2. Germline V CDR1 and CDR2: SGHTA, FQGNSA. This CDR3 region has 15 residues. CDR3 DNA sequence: TGTGCCAGCAGCCTAGCTAGCGGGGGTTCCTACGAGCAGTACTTC. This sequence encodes CASSLASGGSYEQYF.

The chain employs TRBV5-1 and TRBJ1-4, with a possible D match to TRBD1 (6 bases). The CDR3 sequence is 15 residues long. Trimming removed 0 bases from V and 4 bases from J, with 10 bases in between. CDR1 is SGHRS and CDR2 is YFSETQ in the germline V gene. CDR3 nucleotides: TGCGCCAGCAGCTTGGGGGGACAAAGTAATGAAAAACTGTTTTTT. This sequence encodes CASSLGGQSNEKLFF.

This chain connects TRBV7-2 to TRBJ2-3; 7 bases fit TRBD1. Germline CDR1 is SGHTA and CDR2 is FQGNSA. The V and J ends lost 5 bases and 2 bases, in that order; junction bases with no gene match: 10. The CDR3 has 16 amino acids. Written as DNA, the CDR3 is TGTGCCAGCAGCCTCGGGACAGTCGTTTTCACAGATACGCAGTATTTT. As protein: CASSLGTVVFTDTQYF.

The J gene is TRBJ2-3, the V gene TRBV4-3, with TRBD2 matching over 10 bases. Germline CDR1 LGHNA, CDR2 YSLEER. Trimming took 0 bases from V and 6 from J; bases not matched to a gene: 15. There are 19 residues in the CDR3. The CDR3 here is CASSQDLSGRARLADTQYF. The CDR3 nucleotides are TGCGCCAGCAGCCAAGATCTAAGCGGGAGGGCCCGCTTGGCCGATACGCAGTATTTT.

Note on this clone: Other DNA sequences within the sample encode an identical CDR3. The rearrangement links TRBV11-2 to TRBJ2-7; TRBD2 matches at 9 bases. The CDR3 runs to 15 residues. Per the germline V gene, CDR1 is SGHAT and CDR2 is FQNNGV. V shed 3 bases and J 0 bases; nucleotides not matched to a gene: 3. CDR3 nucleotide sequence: TGTGCCAGCAGCTTGGGTAGCGGGAGCTCCTACGAGCAGTACTTC. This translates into CASSLGSGSSYEQYF.

This CDR3 reads CASSPGSGRAEEQYF. The DNA of the CDR3 is TGTGCCAGCTCACCAGGGAGCGGGAGGGCTGAGGAGCAGTACTTC. The chain links TRBV18 to TRBJ2-7, with 10 bases fitting TRBD2. CDR3 length: 15 residues. Per the germline V gene, CDR1 is KGHSH and CDR2 is LQKENI. V shed 2 bases and J 7 bases; nucleotides not matched to a gene: 8. Full variable domain (outside the CDR3, taken from reference TRBV18 and TRBJ2-7): NAGVMQNPRHLVRRRGQEARLRCSPMKGHSHVYWYRQLPEEGLKFMVYLQKENIIDESGMPKERFSAEFPKEGPSILRIQQVVRGDSAAYFCASSPGSGRAEEQYFGPGTRLTVT.

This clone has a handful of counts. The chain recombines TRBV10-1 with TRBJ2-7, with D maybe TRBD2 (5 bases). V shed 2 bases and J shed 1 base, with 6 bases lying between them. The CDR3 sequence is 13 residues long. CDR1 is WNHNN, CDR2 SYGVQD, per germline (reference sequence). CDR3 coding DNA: TGCGCCAGCAGTGAGGGGAGTTCCTACGAGCAGTACTTC. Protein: CASSEGSSYEQYF.

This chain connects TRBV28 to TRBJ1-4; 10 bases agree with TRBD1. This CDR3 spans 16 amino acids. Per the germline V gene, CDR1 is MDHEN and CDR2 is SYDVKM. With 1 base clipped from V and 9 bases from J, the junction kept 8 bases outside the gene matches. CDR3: CASSLFPTGGRQKLFF. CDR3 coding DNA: TGTGCCAGCAGTTTATTCCCGACAGGGGGCAGACAAAAACTGTTTTTT.

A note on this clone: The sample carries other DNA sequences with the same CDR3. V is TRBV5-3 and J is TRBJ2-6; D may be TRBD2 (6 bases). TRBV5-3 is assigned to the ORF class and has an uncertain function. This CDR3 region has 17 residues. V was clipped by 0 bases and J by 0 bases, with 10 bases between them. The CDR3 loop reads CARSLAGGPSGANVLTF. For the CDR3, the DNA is TGTGCCAGAAGCTTGGCCGGGGGACCCTCTGGGGCCAACGTCCTGACTTTC.

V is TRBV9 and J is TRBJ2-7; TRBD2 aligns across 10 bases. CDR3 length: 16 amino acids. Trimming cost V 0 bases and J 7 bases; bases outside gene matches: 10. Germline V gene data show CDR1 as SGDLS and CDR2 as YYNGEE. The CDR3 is CASSVGPAGGPREQYF. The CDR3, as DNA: TGTGCCAGCAGCGTAGGTCCAGCGGGGGGGCCGAGAGAGCAGTACTTC.

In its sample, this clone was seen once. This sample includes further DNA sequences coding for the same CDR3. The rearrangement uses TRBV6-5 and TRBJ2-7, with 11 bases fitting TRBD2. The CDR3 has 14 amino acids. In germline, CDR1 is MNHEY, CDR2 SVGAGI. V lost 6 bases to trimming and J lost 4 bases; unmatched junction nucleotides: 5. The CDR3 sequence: CASSPTSGIYEQYF. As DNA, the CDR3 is TGTGCCAGCAGCCCGACTAGCGGGATATACGAGCAGTACTTC.

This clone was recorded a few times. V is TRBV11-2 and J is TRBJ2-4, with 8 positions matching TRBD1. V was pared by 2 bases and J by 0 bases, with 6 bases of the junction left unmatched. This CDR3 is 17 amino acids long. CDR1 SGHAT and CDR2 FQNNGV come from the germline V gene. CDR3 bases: TGTGCCAGCAGCTTACAGGGGGCGAGAGGAGCCAAAAACATTCAGTACTTC. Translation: CASSLQGARGAKNIQYF.

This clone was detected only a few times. The CDR3 reads CASSERGHEQYF. In DNA, the CDR3 is TGTGCCAGCAGTGAACGCGGCCACGAGCAGTACTTC. This chain joins TRBV25-1 and TRBJ2-7; D unresolved. The germline V and J ends were trimmed by 2 bases and 5 bases, with 7 bases remaining between them. The CDR3 contains 12 residues. Germline values: CDR1 MGHDK, CDR2 SYGVNS.

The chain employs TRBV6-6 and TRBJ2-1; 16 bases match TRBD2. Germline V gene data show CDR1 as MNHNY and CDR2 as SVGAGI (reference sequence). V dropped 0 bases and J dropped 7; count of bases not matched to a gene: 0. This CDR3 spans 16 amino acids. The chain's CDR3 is CASSYSGLAGGNEQFF. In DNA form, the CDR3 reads TGTGCCAGCAGTTACTCGGGACTAGCGGGAGGGAATGAGCAGTTCTTC.

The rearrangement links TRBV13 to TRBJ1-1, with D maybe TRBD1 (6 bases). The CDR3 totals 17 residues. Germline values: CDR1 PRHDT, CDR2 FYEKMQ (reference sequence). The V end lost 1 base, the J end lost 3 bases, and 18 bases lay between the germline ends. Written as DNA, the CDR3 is TGTGCCAGCAGCTTAGCATACAAACAGGGTAGGTACACTGAAGCTTTCTTT. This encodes CASSLAYKQGRYTEAFF.

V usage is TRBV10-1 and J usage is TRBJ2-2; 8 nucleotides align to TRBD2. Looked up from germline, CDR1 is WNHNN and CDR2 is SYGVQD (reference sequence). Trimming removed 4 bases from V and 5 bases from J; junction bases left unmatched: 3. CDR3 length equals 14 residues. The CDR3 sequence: CASSGTGGTGELFF. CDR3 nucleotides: TGCGCCAGCAGTGGAACGGGGGGGACCGGGGAGCTGTTTTTT.

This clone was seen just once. This CDR3 reads CASSAGLYTGELFF. The CDR3 DNA reads TGTGCCAGCAGCGCCGGACTGTACACCGGGGAGCTGTTTTTT. The V gene is TRBV5-4, the J gene TRBJ2-2, with D maybe TRBD2 (5 bases). The germline V gene has CDR1 SGHNT and CDR2 YYREEE (reference sequence). CDR3 size: 14 residues. The V end was cut by 4 bases, the J end by 3 bases, with 10 bases between.

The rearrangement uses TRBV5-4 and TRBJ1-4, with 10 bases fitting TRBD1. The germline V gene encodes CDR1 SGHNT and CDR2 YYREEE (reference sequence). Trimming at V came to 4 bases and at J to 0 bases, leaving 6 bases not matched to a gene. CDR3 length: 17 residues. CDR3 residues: CASSPGTGVATNEKLFF. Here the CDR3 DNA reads TGTGCCAGCAGCCCCGGGACAGGGGTTGCAACTAATGAAAAACTGTTTTTT.

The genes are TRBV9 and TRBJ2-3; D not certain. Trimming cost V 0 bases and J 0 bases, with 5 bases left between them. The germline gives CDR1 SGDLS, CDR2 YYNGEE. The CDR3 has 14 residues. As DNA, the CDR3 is TGTGCCAGCAGCGTAGTCGGGAGCACAGATACGCAGTATTTT. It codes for CASSVVGSTDTQYF.

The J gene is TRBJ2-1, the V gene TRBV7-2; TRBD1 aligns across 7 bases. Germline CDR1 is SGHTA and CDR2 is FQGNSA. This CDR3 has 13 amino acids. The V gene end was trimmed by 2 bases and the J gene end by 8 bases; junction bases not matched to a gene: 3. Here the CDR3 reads CASSLLRGHEQFF. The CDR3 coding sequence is TGTGCCAGCAGCTTATTAAGGGGGCATGAGCAGTTCTTC.

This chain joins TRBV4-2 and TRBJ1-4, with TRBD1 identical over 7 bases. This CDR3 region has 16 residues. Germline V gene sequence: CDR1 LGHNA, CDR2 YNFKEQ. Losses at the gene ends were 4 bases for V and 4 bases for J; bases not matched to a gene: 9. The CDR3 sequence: CASSPPPGQSNEKLFF. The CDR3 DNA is TGTGCCAGCAGCCCTCCCCCGGGACAGAGTAATGAAAAACTGTTTTTT.

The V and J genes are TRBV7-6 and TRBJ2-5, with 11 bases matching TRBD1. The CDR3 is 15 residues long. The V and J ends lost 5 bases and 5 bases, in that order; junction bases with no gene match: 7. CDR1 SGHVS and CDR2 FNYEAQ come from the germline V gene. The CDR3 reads CASSNRDRGSETQYF. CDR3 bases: TGTGCCAGCAGCAACCGGGACAGGGGGAGCGAGACCCAGTACTTC.

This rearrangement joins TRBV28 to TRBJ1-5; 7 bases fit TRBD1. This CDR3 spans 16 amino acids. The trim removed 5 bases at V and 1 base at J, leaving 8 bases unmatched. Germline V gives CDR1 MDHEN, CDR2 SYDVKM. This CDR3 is CASSDRGRGSNQPQHF. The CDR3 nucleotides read TGTGCCAGCAGTGATAGGGGGCGCGGCAGCAATCAGCCCCAGCATTTT.